This TCR beta chain was obtained from a study of cytomegalovirus exposure and HLA in healthy donors. Regarding the study as a whole: Across donors, presence/absence analyses took sequencing depth to be roughly uniform. Sequencing artifact likely explains a cluster of highly shared sequence variants.

Trimming took off 4 bases at V and 2 bases at J, with 14 bases between the two ends. The CDR3 runs to 15 residues. Germline V gene sequence: CDR1 LNHDA, CDR2 SQIVND (reference sequence). It was with 60 Vbeta and 13 Jbeta primers that the PCR ran. This table comes from immunoSEQ multiplex PCR, and its TCRdb copy is limited to in-frame clones, with some not included. The sample lists about 83,000 clones, 81% occurring once. A word on this clone: Its antigen remains unknown.

The receptor was derived from a woman under 40 in good health and CMV-seronegative. Material for sequencing was PBMCs. The chain couples TRBV19 to TRBJ1-2; tentative D call: TRBD1 (5 bases). In DNA form, the CDR3 reads TGTGCCAGTAGTACTTTCCTGACAGCCAACTATGGCTACACCTTC. It translates to CASSTFLTANYGYTF. The full variable domain, with the rest looked up from reference TRBV19 and TRBJ1-2, is DGGITQSPKYLFRKEGQNVTLSCEQNLNHDAMYWYRQDPGQGLRLIYYSQIVNDFQKGDIAEGYSVSREKKESFPLTVTSAQKNPTAFYLCASSTFLTANYGYTFGSGTRLTVV.